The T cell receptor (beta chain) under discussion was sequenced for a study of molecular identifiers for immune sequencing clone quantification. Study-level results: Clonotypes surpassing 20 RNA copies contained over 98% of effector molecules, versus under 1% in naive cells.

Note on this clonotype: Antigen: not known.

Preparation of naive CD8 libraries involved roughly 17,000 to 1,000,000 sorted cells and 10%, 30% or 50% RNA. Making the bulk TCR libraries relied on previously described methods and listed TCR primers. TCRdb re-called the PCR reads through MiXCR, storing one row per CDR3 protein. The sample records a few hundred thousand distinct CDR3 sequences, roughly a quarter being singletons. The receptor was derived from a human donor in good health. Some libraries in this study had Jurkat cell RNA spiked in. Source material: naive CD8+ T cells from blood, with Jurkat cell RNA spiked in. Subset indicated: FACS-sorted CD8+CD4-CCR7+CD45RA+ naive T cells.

CDR3 bases: TGTGCCAGCAGCCAATACTCTGGGGCCAACGTCCTGACTTTC. This codes for CASSQYSGANVLTF. The rearrangement joins TRBV27 to TRBJ2-6; D not resolved. The CDR3 loop spans 14 amino acids. Trimming took off 6 bases at V and 0 bases at J, with 6 bases between the two ends. Germline V lookup: CDR1 MNHEY, CDR2 SMNVEV (reference sequence).